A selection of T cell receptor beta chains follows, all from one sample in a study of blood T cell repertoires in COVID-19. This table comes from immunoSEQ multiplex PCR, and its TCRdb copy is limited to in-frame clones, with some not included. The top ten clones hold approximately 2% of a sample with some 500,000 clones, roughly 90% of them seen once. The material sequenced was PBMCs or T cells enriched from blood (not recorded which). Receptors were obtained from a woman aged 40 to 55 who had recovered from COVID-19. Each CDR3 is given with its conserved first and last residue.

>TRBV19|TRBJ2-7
CASSIGAGEQYF
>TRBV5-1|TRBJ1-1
CASSWAANTEAFF
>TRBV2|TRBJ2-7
CASKTDSPYEQYF
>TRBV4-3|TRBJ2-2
CASSPIPGGELFF
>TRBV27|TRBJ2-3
CASSFRTTQSTDTQYF
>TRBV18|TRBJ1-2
CASSPPSQGANGYTF
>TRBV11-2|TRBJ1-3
CASSLELYSGNTIYF
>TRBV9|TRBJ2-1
CASSEMTSGWYNEQFF
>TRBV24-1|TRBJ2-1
CATSSGRAWDEQFF
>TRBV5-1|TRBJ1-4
CASSLVAGGGAKLFF
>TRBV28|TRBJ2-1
CASSLDRISYNEQFF
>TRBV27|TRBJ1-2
CASSPGQLVWDYGYTF
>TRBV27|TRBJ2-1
CASSKPGLLHDEQFF
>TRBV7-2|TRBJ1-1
CASSLEYRGNEAFF
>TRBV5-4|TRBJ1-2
CASSSGQGKGGYTF
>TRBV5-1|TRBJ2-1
CASSPPGLAGHNEQFF
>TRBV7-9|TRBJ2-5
CASSQTANGQMETQYF
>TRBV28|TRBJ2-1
CASNAQGPPSYNEQFF
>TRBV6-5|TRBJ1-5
CASSSRDYNQPQHF
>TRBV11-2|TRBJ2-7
CASSLDVLAGVPSPYEQYF
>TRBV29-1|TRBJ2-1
CSSRGGLIDEQFF
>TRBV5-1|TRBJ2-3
CASSWTGPSTDTQYF
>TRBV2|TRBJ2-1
CASSIGQGVYNEQFF